Below, 22 T cell receptor beta chains from the same sample are listed, as sequenced in a study of shared clonotypes between healthy human individuals. The table came from immunoSEQ multiplex PCR; TCRdb's copy has only in-frame clones and leaves some out. This sample has roughly 1,500,000 clones; about 98.5% occur once, and the top ten carry 0.36%. The sequenced sample was naive CD4+ T cells sorted from blood. Stated subset: CD45RA+ positively selected. These receptor sequences come from a young man in good health.

The CDR3 loop reads CASSSIGKSDGYTF. Written as DNA, the CDR3 is TGTGCCAGCAGCTCGATCGGAAAGAGCGATGGCTACACCTTC. The chain employs TRBV7-9 and TRBJ1-2; unclear D gene. With 4 bases removed from V and 6 bases from J, the gap between germline ends came to 15 bases. The CDR3 totals 14 residues. Germline CDR1 SEHNR, CDR2 FQNEAQ (reference sequence).

The chain carries TRBV5-8 and TRBJ2-3; no firm D call. The CDR3 extends over 14 amino acids. V was trimmed by 2 bases and J by 6 bases, leaving 13 bases between them. Germline V gene data show CDR1 as SGHTS and CDR2 as YDEGEE. CDR3 nucleotides: TGTGCCAGCAGCTTCGGCAGGTCCCCGGATACGCAGTATTTT. This sequence encodes CASSFGRSPDTQYF.

A word on this clone: Distinct nucleotide sequences in the sample also encode this CDR3. V and J are TRBV7-2 and TRBJ2-3; D gene uncertain. The CDR3 contains 12 residues. V was cut by 1 base and J by 4 bases, with 3 bases left in between. Germline V lookup: CDR1 SGHTA, CDR2 FQGNSA. This chain's CDR3 is CASSLGADTQYF. CDR3 coding DNA: TGTGCCAGCAGCTTAGGGGCAGATACGCAGTATTTT.

This chain's CDR3 is CASSWSSLSNEQFF. CDR3 sequence (DNA): TGTGCCAGCAGTTGGTCGTCTCTCTCCAATGAGCAGTTCTTC. The V and J genes are TRBV28 and TRBJ2-1; D unclear. V was pared by 4 bases and J by 6 bases, with 13 bases between. This CDR3 has 14 residues. The germline V gene has CDR1 MDHEN and CDR2 SYDVKM.

This clone was seen a single time. J is TRBJ2-3 and V is TRBV5-1; 15 bases agree with TRBD2. Germline CDR1 reads SGHRS; CDR2 reads YFSETQ. This CDR3 region has 17 residues. Losses at the gene ends were 2 bases for V and 3 bases for J; bases not matched to a gene: 4. The CDR3 sequence: CASSLLGLAGGTDTQYF. As DNA, the CDR3 is TGCGCCAGCAGCTTATTGGGACTAGCGGGAGGAACAGATACGCAGTATTTT.

The rearrangement links TRBV19 to TRBJ2-2, with 9 bases identical to TRBD1. The V segment lost 5 bases and the J segment 5 bases; nucleotides outside the gene matches: 9. The CDR3 extends over 16 amino acids. CDR1 LNHDA and CDR2 SQIVND come from the germline V gene (reference sequence). CDR3 coding DNA: TGTGCCAGTAGTCGTACAGGGGGCGCTTTAACCGGGGAGCTGTTTTTT. Protein: CASSRTGGALTGELFF.

The V call is TRBV7-2, the J call TRBJ2-1, with no clear D. Trimming stripped 5 bases from V and 5 bases from J, with 19 bases between. Germline-derived CDR1 and CDR2 are SGHTA and FQGNSA. This CDR3 is 16 amino acids long. In DNA, the CDR3 is TGTGCCAGCAGCCCGAAGACTTATGTCGGAAACAATGAGCAGTTCTTC. This gives the protein CASSPKTYVGNNEQFF.

This clone was counted once. The chain recombines TRBV30 with TRBJ1-5; tentatively, D is TRBD1 (5 bases). Germline CDR1 is GTSNPN and CDR2 is SVGIG (reference sequence). Trimming left V 2 bases short and J 4 bases short, with 18 bases between. CDR3 length equals 16 residues. The CDR3 reads CAWSRVGSGINQPQHF. The CDR3 nucleotides are TGTGCCTGGAGTAGGGTCGGGTCAGGGATAAATCAGCCCCAGCATTTT.

Regarding this clone: A read error may account for a junction end that differs from germline. The chain couples TRBV29-1 to TRBJ2-7; tentatively, D is TRBD2 (6 bases). This CDR3 region has 12 residues. Germline V gives CDR1 SQVTM, CDR2 ANQGSEA. The DNA of the CDR3 is TGCAGCGTTGTACGGGACTCCAACGAGCAGTACTTC. This codes for CSVVRDSNEQYF.

CDR3 protein: CASSADSGGGTEAFF. CDR3 in DNA: TGTGCCAGCAGCGCCGACTCAGGGGGCGGCACTGAAGCTTTCTTT. The chain employs TRBV9 and TRBJ1-1, with TRBD1 matching over 8 bases. The CDR3 covers 15 residues. Germline CDR1 is SGDLS and CDR2 is YYNGEE. The V and J ends lost 3 bases and 4 bases, in that order; junction bases with no gene match: 8.

The chain joins TRBV4-2 to TRBJ2-2; D unresolved. The CDR3 extends over 13 amino acids. From germline, CDR1 is LGHNA and CDR2 YNFKEQ. With 1 base removed from V and 5 bases from J, the gap between germline ends came to 5 bases. CDR3 sequence: CASSQVLTGELFF. The CDR3 coding sequence is TGTGCCAGCAGCCAAGTTTTAACCGGGGAGCTGTTTTTT.

This sequence joins TRBV9 and TRBJ1-4, with 8 bases that match TRBD1. CDR1 SGDLS and CDR2 YYNGEE come from the germline V gene. The CDR3 runs 16 residues. J was trimmed by 2 bases and V by 2 bases; bases with no gene match: 5. CDR3 protein: CASSVSWTGTNEKLFF. CDR3 bases: TGTGCCAGCAGCGTCAGTTGGACAGGGACTAATGAAAAACTGTTTTTT.

CDR3: CASSVGGVDRGYTF. In DNA form, the CDR3 reads TGTGCCAGCAGCGTGGGGGGCGTTGATCGTGGCTACACCTTC. The rearrangement uses TRBV9 and TRBJ1-2; the D gene is possibly TRBD1 (6 bases). Germline values: CDR1 SGDLS, CDR2 YYNGEE. Trimming took 2 bases from V and 7 from J, leaving 15 bases between them. The CDR3 is 14 amino acids.

As DNA, the CDR3 is TGTGCCAGCAGTGCTCTAACTTGGATTGATCAGCCCCAGCATTTT. Its protein product is CASSALTWIDQPQHF. The chain uses TRBV2 and TRBJ1-5; D gene uncertain. Trimming took off 4 bases at V and 5 bases at J, with 15 bases between the two ends. Germline V gives CDR1 SNHLY, CDR2 FYNNEI. The CDR3 runs to 15 residues.

The V gene is TRBV9, the J gene TRBJ2-1; 8 positions agree with TRBD1. J was trimmed by 9 bases and V by 3 bases; bases with no gene match: 5. CDR1 SGDLS and CDR2 YYNGEE come from the germline V gene. The CDR3 spans 13 residues. CDR3 loop: CASSGTGRSEQFF. As DNA, the CDR3 is TGTGCCAGCAGCGGGACAGGGCGCAGTGAGCAGTTCTTC.

The rearrangement links TRBV14 to TRBJ2-3; TRBD2 matches at 7 bases. V dropped 0 bases and J dropped 0; count of bases not matched to a gene: 6. The CDR3 consists of 17 residues. Germline CDR1 reads SGHDN; CDR2 reads FVKESK. The CDR3 region has the DNA TGTGCCAGCAGCCAAGATCTTCGCGGGAGCAGCACAGATACGCAGTATTTT. Encoded protein: CASSQDLRGSSTDTQYF.

CDR3 protein: CASATHNYGYTF. CDR3 in DNA: TGTGCCAGTGCTACCCATAACTATGGCTACACCTTC. The rearrangement links TRBV19 to TRBJ1-2; no reliable D call. The germline V gene encodes CDR1 LNHDA and CDR2 SQIVND (reference sequence). The CDR3 has 12 residues. V dropped 8 bases and J dropped 1 base, with 8 bases sitting between them.

The rearrangement links TRBV5-1 to TRBJ1-2; TRBD1 is a possible D gene (5 bases). Germline CDR1 is SGHRS and CDR2 is YFSETQ. Trimming left V 0 bases short and J 4 bases short, with 13 bases between. The CDR3 is made up of 15 amino acids. The CDR3 nucleotides read TGCGCCAGCAGCTTGGCGGGGTCTGGGACCTATGGCTACACCTTC. Amino acids: CASSLAGSGTYGYTF.

The chain links TRBV18 to TRBJ2-2; possible D gene TRBD1, 6 bases. The CDR3 has 14 residues. Trimming took off 6 bases at V and 4 bases at J, with 12 bases between the two ends. From germline, CDR1 is KGHSH and CDR2 LQKENI. CDR3 protein: CASSTDRLTGELFF. DNA for the CDR3: TGTGCCAGCTCTACAGACAGGCTCACCGGGGAGCTGTTTTTT.

The chain recombines TRBV7-9 with TRBJ2-7; the match to TRBD1 covers 8 bases. The V segment lost 1 base and the J segment 2 bases; nucleotides outside the gene matches: 7. The germline CDR1 and CDR2 sequences are SEHNR and FQNEAQ (reference sequence). CDR3 length equals 16 residues. CDR3 sequence reads: CASSLVGDRTPYEQYF. The CDR3 DNA sequence: TGTGCCAGCAGCTTAGTAGGGGACAGGACCCCCTACGAGCAGTACTTC. Drawing the rest from reference TRBV7-9 and TRBJ2-7, the complete variable domain is DTGVSQNPRHKITKRGQNVTFRCDPISEHNRLYWYRQTLGQGPEFLTYFQNEAQLEKSRLLSDRFSAERPKGSFSTLEIQRTEQGDSAMYLCASSLVGDRTPYEQYFGPGTRLTVT.

This clone was counted a single time. The rearrangement uses TRBV18 and TRBJ2-3; 9 bases are shared with TRBD2. The CDR3 is 18 residues long. V shed 4 bases and J 4 bases; nucleotides not matched to a gene: 15. Germline lookup yields CDR1 KGHSH and CDR2 LQKENI. The CDR3 coding sequence is TGTGCCAGCTCACGACAAGGGACTAGCCGACCATTTCCAGATACGCAGTATTTT. The encoded protein is CASSRQGTSRPFPDTQYF.

The chain carries TRBV5-1 and TRBJ1-4; TRBD1 agrees at 11 bases. The CDR3 runs 16 residues. Unmatched junction bases numbered 9, after V lost 3 bases and J lost 8 bases. From germline, CDR1 is SGHRS and CDR2 YFSETQ. The CDR3, as DNA: TGCGCCAGCAGCTCCGGGACAGGGGGATCGAGGGAAAAACTGTTTTTT. As protein: CASSSGTGGSREKLFF.